What follows are 25 T cell receptor beta chains derived from one specimen sequenced in a study of T cells after somatic rescue of genetic block. TCRdb keeps only in-frame clones here, not all; method: immunoSEQ multiplex PCR. The table includes approximately 67,000 clones, about 90% detected once. The sample consisted of peripheral blood mononuclear cells (PBMCs). Receptor source: a man in his forties.

The chain is built from TRBV9 and TRBJ1-4, with 7 nucleotides matching TRBD1. This CDR3 has 15 residues. Germline CDR1 reads SGDLS; CDR2 reads YYNGEE. V lost 5 bases and J lost 4; bases outside the gene matches: 8. The CDR3 protein is CASSPTGTVNEKLFF. In DNA, the CDR3 is TGTGCCAGCAGTCCCACCGGGACAGTTAATGAAAAACTGTTTTTT.

This sequence joins TRBV7-9 and TRBJ2-2, with TRBD1 identical over 10 bases. The CDR3 is 18 amino acids. Germline V gene data show CDR1 as SEHNR and CDR2 as FQNEAQ (reference sequence). Trimming at V came to 6 bases and at J to 5 bases, leaving 15 bases not matched to a gene. The CDR3 loop reads CASSGKKRTGGNTGELFF. CDR3 nucleotides: TGTGCCAGCAGTGGCAAGAAGAGGACAGGGGGGAATACCGGGGAGCTGTTTTTT.

The rearrangement links TRBV5-5 to TRBJ1-2, with 7 bases matching TRBD1. J lost 3 bases, V lost 0 bases, and 5 bases had no gene match. From germline, CDR1 is SGHKS and CDR2 YYEKEE (reference sequence). The CDR3 contains 15 residues. The CDR3 loop is CASSLGRGPDYGYTF. The CDR3 DNA reads TGTGCCAGCAGCTTGGGGAGGGGGCCGGACTATGGCTACACCTTC.

This rearrangement joins TRBV10-3 to TRBJ1-1; perhaps TRBD1 as D (5 bases). Germline loops: CDR1 ENHRY, CDR2 SYGVKD. The germline V and J ends were trimmed by 2 bases and 7 bases, with 8 bases remaining between them. The CDR3 covers 12 residues. As DNA, the CDR3 is TGTGCCATCAGTGAGCTGGGGCATGAAGCTTTCTTT. This codes for CAISELGHEAFF.

This clone has a single count. This rearrangement joins TRBV30 to TRBJ2-2; D is uncertain. Germline values: CDR1 GTSNPN, CDR2 SVGIG (reference sequence). The CDR3 is 11 amino acids. V was cut by 2 bases and J by 6 bases, with 4 bases left in between. The chain's CDR3 is CAWSRSGELFF. Written as DNA, the CDR3 is TGTGCCTGGAGTCGGTCCGGGGAGCTGTTTTTT.

The V and J genes are TRBV28 and TRBJ1-4, with 10 bases matching TRBD1. V gave up 5 bases and J gave up 5 bases; unmatched junction bases: 5. The germline CDR1 and CDR2 sequences are MDHEN and SYDVKM. The CDR3 length is 15 residues. The CDR3: CASSLPGQGNEKLFF. The CDR3 DNA reads as TGTGCCAGCAGTCTACCGGGACAGGGGAATGAAAAACTGTTTTTT.

In its sample, this clone was seen once. This chain uses TRBV2 with TRBJ2-4, with TRBD2 matching 12 bases. Germline CDR1 reads SNHLY; CDR2 reads FYNNEI. With 6 bases clipped from V and 1 base from J, the junction kept 10 bases outside the gene matches. The CDR3 runs to 18 residues. The CDR3 protein is CASSKGHLAGGAKNIQYF. The CDR3 DNA follows: TGTGCCAGCAGCAAAGGTCACCTAGCGGGAGGGGCCAAAAACATTCAGTACTTC.

V usage is TRBV5-5 and J usage is TRBJ1-1; D remains ambiguous. Germline loops: CDR1 SGHKS, CDR2 YYEKEE (reference sequence). This CDR3 region has 15 residues. Trimming removed 4 bases from V and 0 bases from J, with 13 bases in between. CDR3 region: CASSPGVGVNTEAFF. The CDR3, as DNA: TGTGCCAGCAGCCCCGGGGTCGGGGTGAACACTGAAGCTTTCTTT. Drawing the rest from reference TRBV5-5 and TRBJ1-1, the complete variable domain is DAGVTQSPTHLIKTRGQQVTLRCSPISGHKSVSWYQQVLGQGPQFIFQYYEKEERGRGNFPDRFSARQFPNYSSELNVNALLLGDSALYLCASSPGVGVNTEAFFGQGTRLTVV.

The genes are TRBV5-1 and TRBJ2-1; D is perhaps TRBD1 (5 bases). Germline assignment: CDR1 SGHRS and CDR2 YFSETQ. This CDR3 has 16 residues. V lost 4 bases and J lost 4, with 18 bases in between. The CDR3 DNA sequence: TGCGCCAGCAGCCCGCGTGGCAGGGCCCCTTACAATGAGCAGTTCTTC. Encoded protein: CASSPRGRAPYNEQFF. The whole variable domain, remainder taken from reference TRBV5-1 and TRBJ2-1, is KAGVTQTPRYLIKTRGQQVTLSCSPISGHRSVSWYQQTPGQGLQFLFEYFSETQRNKGNFPGRFSGRQFSNSRSEMNVSTLELGDSALYLCASSPRGRAPYNEQFFGPGTRLTVL.

V usage is TRBV2 and J usage is TRBJ2-5; possibly TRBD1 for D (6 bases). The CDR3 is made up of 14 amino acids. From germline, CDR1 is SNHLY and CDR2 FYNNEI. The V gene lost 4 bases and the J gene lost 2 bases, with 11 bases spanning the gap. CDR3 loop: CASSGTDLQETQYF. The CDR3 DNA is TGTGCCAGCAGTGGGACAGATCTACAAGAGACCCAGTACTTC.

This clone was seen a handful of times. The genes are TRBV4-3 and TRBJ1-4; a possible D gene is TRBD1 (6 bases). CDR3 length: 16 residues. The germline gives CDR1 LGHNA, CDR2 YSLEER. With 3 bases removed from V and 5 bases from J, the gap between germline ends came to 16 bases. The CDR3 DNA sequence: TGCGCCAGCAGCCAGCAACCAGGGGCTTCAAATGAAAAACTGTTTTTT. Translation gives CASSQQPGASNEKLFF.

V and J are TRBV6-6 and TRBJ1-1, with 7 bases identical to TRBD1. V was pared by 6 bases and J by 0 bases, with 10 bases of the junction left unmatched. The CDR3 extends over 16 amino acids. Germline V gene sequence: CDR1 MNHNY, CDR2 SVGAGI (reference sequence). DNA of the CDR3: TGTGCCAGCAGGCAGGGGGTGCGATCATTGAACACTGAAGCTTTCTTT. It is translated as CASRQGVRSLNTEAFF.

The genes are TRBV5-8 and TRBJ2-5; TRBD2 aligns across 11 bases. Germline trimming cut 4 bases from V and 0 bases from J; bases unmatched to any gene: 5. CDR3 length: 16 amino acids. Germline CDR1 is SGHTS and CDR2 is YDEGEE. The CDR3 nucleotides read TGTGCCAGCAGCAAGAGACTAGCGGGGAACCAAGAGACCCAGTACTTC. It translates to CASSKRLAGNQETQYF.

The chain employs TRBV7-8 and TRBJ2-5; either TRBD1 or TRBD2 may supply D (5 bases each). Germline V CDR1 and CDR2: SGHVS, FQNEAQ. The CDR3 has 17 amino acids. Trimming shortened V by 1 base and J by 0 bases, and 15 bases separated the two germline ends. In DNA, the CDR3 is TGTGCCAGCAGCTTAGGACCGGGACCCATGTACCAAGAGACCCAGTACTTC. Translating it yields CASSLGPGPMYQETQYF. Together with reference TRBV7-8 and TRBJ2-5, the CDR3 gives the full variable domain: GAGVSQSPRYKVAKRGQDVALRCDPISGHVSLFWYQQALGQGPEFLTYFQNEAQLDKSGLPSDRFFAERPEGSVSTLKIQRTQQEDSAVYLCASSLGPGPMYQETQYFGPGTRLLVL.

This clone was found once. J is TRBJ2-3 and V is TRBV25-1, with D maybe TRBD2 (6 bases). Per germline, CDR1 MGHDK and CDR2 SYGVNS. Trimming stripped 6 bases from V and 1 base from J, with 17 bases between. The CDR3 is 16 amino acids. The CDR3 coding sequence is TGTGCCAGCAGGGGTTGGGAGGCAGGGCGCACAGATACGCAGTATTTT. Its translation: CASRGWEAGRTDTQYF.

In DNA form, the CDR3 reads TGTGCCAGCAGTGAATGGGACAGCCCCTACAATGAGCAGTTCTTC. The encoded protein is CASSEWDSPYNEQFF. This chain connects TRBV6-1 to TRBJ2-1; 7 bases are a match to TRBD1. J gave up 2 bases and V 2 bases, and 3 bases lay outside the gene matches. Germline-derived CDR1 and CDR2 are MNHNS and SASEGT. The CDR3 extends over 15 amino acids.

V usage is TRBV5-4 and J usage is TRBJ2-7; 9 bases fit TRBD1. The V and J ends lost 3 bases and 4 bases, in that order; junction bases with no gene match: 8. The germline V gene encodes CDR1 SGHNT and CDR2 YYREEE (reference sequence). The CDR3 runs 15 residues. Here the CDR3 DNA reads TGTGCCAGCAGCTGGAGTCCCGGGACAGGGTACGAGCAGTACTTC. This codes for CASSWSPGTGYEQYF.

The rearrangement links TRBV18 to TRBJ2-1, with a weak D call TRBD2 (6 bases). The CDR3 runs to 16 residues. Trimming removed 6 bases from V and 9 bases from J, with 24 bases in between. Germline CDR1 KGHSH, CDR2 LQKENI. CDR3 residues: CASSRTSRGDLGEQFF. CDR3 DNA sequence: TGTGCCAGCTCCCGGACTTCACGTGGGGACTTGGGTGAGCAGTTCTTC.

This chain joins TRBV18 and TRBJ1-5; tentatively, D is TRBD1 (5 bases). The V gene lost 2 bases and the J gene lost 2 bases, with 10 bases spanning the gap. The CDR3 consists of 15 residues. Looked up from germline, CDR1 is KGHSH and CDR2 is LQKENI. The CDR3 reads CASSPGAVGNQPQHF. The CDR3 DNA is TGTGCCAGCTCACCAGGGGCGGTTGGCAATCAGCCCCAGCATTTT.

V usage is TRBV6-5 and J usage is TRBJ1-1; tentatively, D is TRBD1 (5 bases). CDR1 is MNHEY and CDR2 is SVGAGI in the germline V gene. V was cut by 2 bases and J by 11 bases, with 9 bases left in between. CDR3 length: 11 amino acids. In nucleotides, the CDR3 is TGTGCCAGCAGTTACAAGGGGCGGGCTTTCTTT. It translates to CASSYKGRAFF.

The chain links TRBV7-9 to TRBJ1-4; 7 bases match TRBD1. CDR1 and CDR2 (germline): SEHNR, FQNEAQ (reference sequence). CDR3 length: 15 amino acids. With 1 base clipped from V and 8 bases from J, the junction kept 7 bases outside the gene matches. CDR3 nucleotide sequence: TGTGCCAGCAGCTTAGAAGGGGGCAGGCAAGAAAAACTGTTTTTT. It yields the protein CASSLEGGRQEKLFF.

This chain joins TRBV11-2 and TRBJ1-2; no clear D gene. The V and J ends lost 1 base and 5 bases respectively, with 23 bases between them. The V gene's germline CDR1 is SGHAT and CDR2 FQNNGV. The CDR3 contains 18 residues. CDR3 in amino acids: CASSLVGSNTTAPYGYTF. The DNA for the CDR3 is TGTGCCAGCAGCTTAGTGGGTTCGAACACTACAGCACCTTATGGCTACACCTTC.

The chain carries TRBV5-4 and TRBJ2-5; 14 bases match TRBD2. CDR3 length: 17 residues. V lost 1 base to trimming and J lost 9 bases; unmatched junction nucleotides: 11. Germline CDR1 and CDR2: SGHNT and YYREEE (reference sequence). Here the CDR3 reads CASSLLGLAGVSAAQYF. The CDR3 DNA sequence: TGTGCCAGCAGCTTGTTGGGACTAGCGGGAGTTAGTGCGGCCCAGTACTTC. The complete variable domain, with remaining parts taken from reference TRBV5-4 and TRBJ2-5, reads ETGVTQSPTHLIKTRGQQVTLRCSSQSGHNTVSWYQQALGQGPQFIFQYYREEENGRGNFPPRFSGLQFPNYSSELNVNALELDDSALYLCASSLLGLAGVSAAQYFGPGTRLLVL.

The V gene is TRBV9, the J gene TRBJ2-1; the match to TRBD2 covers 7 bases. Trimming removed 4 bases from V and 3 bases from J; junction bases left unmatched: 7. The CDR3 loop spans 15 amino acids. Germline V lookup: CDR1 SGDLS, CDR2 YYNGEE. This chain's CDR3 is CASSPQGGGYNEQFF. CDR3 in DNA: TGTGCCAGCAGCCCTCAGGGCGGGGGCTACAATGAGCAGTTCTTC. The full variable domain, completed using reference TRBV9 and TRBJ2-1, is DSGVTQTPKHLITATGQRVTLRCSPRSGDLSVYWYQQSLDQGLQFLIQYYNGEERAKGNILERFSAQQFPDLHSELNLSSLELGDSALYFCASSPQGGGYNEQFFGPGTRLTVL.

The rearrangement joins TRBV4-1 to TRBJ2-2; D is unresolved. From germline, CDR1 is MGHRA and CDR2 YSYEKL. Between the trimmed V and J ends, which lost 0 bases and 7 bases, there was a span of 6 bases. The CDR3 consists of 13 residues. CDR3 loop: CASSQDRLGELFF. For the CDR3, the DNA is TGCGCCAGCAGCCAAGACCGCCTCGGGGAGCTGTTTTTT.